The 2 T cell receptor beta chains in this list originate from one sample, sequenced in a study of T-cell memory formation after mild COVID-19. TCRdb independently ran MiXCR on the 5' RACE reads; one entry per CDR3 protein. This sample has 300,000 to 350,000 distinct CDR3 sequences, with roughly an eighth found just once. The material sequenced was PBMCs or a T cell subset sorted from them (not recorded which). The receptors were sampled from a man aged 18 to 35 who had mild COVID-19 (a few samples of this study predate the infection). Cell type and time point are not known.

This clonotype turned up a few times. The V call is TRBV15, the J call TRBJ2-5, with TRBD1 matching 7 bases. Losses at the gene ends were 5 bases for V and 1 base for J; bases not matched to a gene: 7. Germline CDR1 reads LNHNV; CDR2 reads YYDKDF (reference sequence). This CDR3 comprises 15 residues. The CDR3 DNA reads TGTGCCACCAGCCGCCCGGGACAGCTCCAAGAGACCCAGTACTTC. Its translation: CATSRPGQLQETQYF.

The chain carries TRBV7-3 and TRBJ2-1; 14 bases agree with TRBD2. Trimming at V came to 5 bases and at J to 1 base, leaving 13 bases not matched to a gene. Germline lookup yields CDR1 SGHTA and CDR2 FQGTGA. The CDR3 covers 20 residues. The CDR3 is CASSPRPGLAGAVSYNEQFF. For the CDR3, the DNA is TGTGCCAGCAGCCCCCGCCCGGGACTAGCGGGGGCGGTTTCCTACAATGAGCAGTTCTTC.